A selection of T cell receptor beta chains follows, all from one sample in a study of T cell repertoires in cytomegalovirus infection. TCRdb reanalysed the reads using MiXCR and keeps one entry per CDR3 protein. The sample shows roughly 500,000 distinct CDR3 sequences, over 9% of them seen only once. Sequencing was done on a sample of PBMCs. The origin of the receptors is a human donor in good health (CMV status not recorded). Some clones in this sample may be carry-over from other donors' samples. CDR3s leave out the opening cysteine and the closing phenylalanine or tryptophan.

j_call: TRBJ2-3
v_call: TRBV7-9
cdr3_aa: ASSYRGAGGPRRGDTQY

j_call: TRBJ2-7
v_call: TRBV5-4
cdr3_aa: ASSLTWDSTYEQY

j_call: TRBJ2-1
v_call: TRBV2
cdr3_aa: ASSVTKAGDEQF

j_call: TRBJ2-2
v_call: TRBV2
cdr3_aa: ASSEGGRTNTGELF

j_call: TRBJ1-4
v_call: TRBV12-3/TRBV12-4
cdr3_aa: ASSSGLGATNEKLF

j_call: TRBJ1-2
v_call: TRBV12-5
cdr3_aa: ASGLGHSYGYT

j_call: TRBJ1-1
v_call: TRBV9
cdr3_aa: ASSPRYWNTEAF

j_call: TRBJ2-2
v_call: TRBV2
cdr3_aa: ASSAETGGRTGELF

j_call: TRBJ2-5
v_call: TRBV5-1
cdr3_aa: ASSLGQETQY

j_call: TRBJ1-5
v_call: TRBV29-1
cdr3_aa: SVEDGVGQPQH

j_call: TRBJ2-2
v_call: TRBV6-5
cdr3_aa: ATRDNNTGELF

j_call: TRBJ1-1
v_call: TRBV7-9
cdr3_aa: ASSSSGGSTEAF

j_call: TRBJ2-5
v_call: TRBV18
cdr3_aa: ASSPLQGVVSQETQY

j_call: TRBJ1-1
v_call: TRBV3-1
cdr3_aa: ASSKTGTVFGTEAF

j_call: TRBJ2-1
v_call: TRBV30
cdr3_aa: AWSVRDFNEQF

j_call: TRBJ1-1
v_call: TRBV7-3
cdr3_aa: ASSLTPKNTEAF

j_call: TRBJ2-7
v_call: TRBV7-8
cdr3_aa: ASSPRLARTPEQY